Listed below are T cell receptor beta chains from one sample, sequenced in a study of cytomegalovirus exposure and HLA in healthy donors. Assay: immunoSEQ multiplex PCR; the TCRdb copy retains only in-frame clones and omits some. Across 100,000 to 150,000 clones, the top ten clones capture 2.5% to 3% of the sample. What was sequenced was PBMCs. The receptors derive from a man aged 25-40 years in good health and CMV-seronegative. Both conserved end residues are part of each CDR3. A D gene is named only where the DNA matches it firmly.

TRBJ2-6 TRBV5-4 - TGTGCCAGCAGCTTGAACCAGGCGAGGGCCAACGTCCTGACTTTC CASSLNQARANVLTF
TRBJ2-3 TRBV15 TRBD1 TGTGCCACCAGGACAGGGAGATCCACAGATACGCAGTATTTT CATRTGRSTDTQYF
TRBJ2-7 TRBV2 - TGTGCCAGCAGTGTTGGGCGGGGCTCCTACGAGCAGTACTTC CASSVGRGSYEQYF
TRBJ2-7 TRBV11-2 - TGTGCCAGCAGACCGGAGGCGGCGAGCTCCTACGAGCAGTACTTC CASRPEAASSYEQYF
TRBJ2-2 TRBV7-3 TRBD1 TGTGCTAGCGGACAGGGTAACGCCGGGGAGCTGTTTTTT CASGQGNAGELFF
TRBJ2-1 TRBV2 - TGTGCCAGGGAAGGGGGCGGGAAGTACAATGAGCAGTTCTTC CAREGGGKYNEQFF
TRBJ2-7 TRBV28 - TGTGCCACCGAAGGGGACTACGAGCAGTACTTC CATEGDYEQYF
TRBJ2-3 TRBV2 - TGTGCCAGCGGGCGGGAGACAGGTACGCAGTATTTT CASGRETGTQYF
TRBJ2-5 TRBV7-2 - TGTGCCAGCAGCTTACCCGGGGGGACCCAGTACTTC CASSLPGGTQYF
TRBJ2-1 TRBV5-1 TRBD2 TGCGCCAGCAGTGGTAGCGGGAGAGGTAATGAGCAGTTCTTC CASSGSGRGNEQFF
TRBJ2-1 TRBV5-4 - TGTGCCAGCAGCTCCGCCCCCCTAGTCAATGAGCAGTTCTTC CASSSAPLVNEQFF
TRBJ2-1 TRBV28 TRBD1 TGTGCCAGCAGTTCACGCCGGACAGGGAGCTCCTACAATGAGCAGTTCTTC CASSSRRTGSSYNEQFF
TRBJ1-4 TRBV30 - TGTGCCTGGAGCTCGGACAGAAAAAATGAAAAACTGTTTTTT CAWSSDRKNEKLFF
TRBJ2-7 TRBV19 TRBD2 TGTGCCAGTAGTATAGATCGGGAGGGCCACGACGAGCAGTACTTC CASSIDREGHDEQYF
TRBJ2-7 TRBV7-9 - TGTGCCAGCAGCAACCAGAACAGGGATCCCTACGAGCAGTACTTC CASSNQNRDPYEQYF
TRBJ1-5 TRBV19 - TGTGCCAGTACCCGCGGCCGGACACCGGTGAATCAGCCCCAGCATTTT CASTRGRTPVNQPQHF
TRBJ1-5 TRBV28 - TGTGCCAGCAGCCCATTACCACAAACGGGTCAGCCCCAGCATTTT CASSPLPQTGQPQHF
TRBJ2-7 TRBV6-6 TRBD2 TGTGCCAGCAGCCCCACTAGCGGGAGAGGCGAGCAGTACTTC CASSPTSGRGEQYF
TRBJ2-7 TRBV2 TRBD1 TGTGCCAGCTCGGGCGGACAGGGGACCTACGAGCAGTACTTC CASSGGQGTYEQYF
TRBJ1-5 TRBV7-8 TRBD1 TGTGCCAGCAGCTTACGACAGGGGCCCTATCAGCCCCAGCATTTT CASSLRQGPYQPQHF
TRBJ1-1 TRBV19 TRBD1 TGTGCCAGTAAAACAGGGGCGGTCGGAGCTTTCTTT CASKTGAVGAFF
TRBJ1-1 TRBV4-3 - TGCGCCAGCAGCCAAAAATTGACTGCGAACACTGAAGCTTTCTTT CASSQKLTANTEAFF
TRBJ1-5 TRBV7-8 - TGTGCCAGCAGCTTACCGGGAGTTGGCAATCAGCCCCAGCATTTT CASSLPGVGNQPQHF
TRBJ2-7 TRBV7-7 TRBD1 TGTGCCAGCAGCCTGAGTCAGGGGGCCTACGAGCAGTACTTC CASSLSQGAYEQYF
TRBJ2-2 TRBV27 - TGTGCCAGCCGGGAGTGGGTCACCGGGGAGCTGTTTTTT CASREWVTGELFF
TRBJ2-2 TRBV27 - TGTGCCAGCAGTTCCTACGGGACGAACACCGGGGAGCTGTTTTTT CASSSYGTNTGELFF
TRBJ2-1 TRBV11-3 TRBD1 TGTGCCAGCAGCGGTGGACAGGGCTACAATGAGCAGTTCTTC CASSGGQGYNEQFF
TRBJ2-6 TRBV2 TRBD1 TGTGCCAGCATTAGAGACAGGGGGCAAGGGGCCAACGTCCTGACTTTC CASIRDRGQGANVLTF
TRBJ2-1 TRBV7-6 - TGTGCCAGCAGCTTAGGCCCGGAGGGGGAGGGATTCTACAATGAGCAGTTCTTC CASSLGPEGEGFYNEQFF
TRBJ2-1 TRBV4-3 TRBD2 TGCGCCAGCAGCCAAGACACTAGCGGCTACTACAATGAGCAGTTCTTC CASSQDTSGYYNEQFF
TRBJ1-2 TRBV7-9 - TGTGCCAGCGGAAACAGCGCAGGGGCCTTGAGTGGCTACACCTTC CASGNSAGALSGYTF
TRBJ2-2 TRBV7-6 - TGTGCCAGCAGCCCGAGGGGGTCGAACACCGGGGAGCTGTTTTTT CASSPRGSNTGELFF
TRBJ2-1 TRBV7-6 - TGTGCCAGCAGACCTACTAGACACGATGAGCAGTTCTTC CASRPTRHDEQFF
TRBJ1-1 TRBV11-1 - TGTGCCAGCAGCCGTGACGAGGGCACTGAAGCTTTCTTT CASSRDEGTEAFF
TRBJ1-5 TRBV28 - TGTGCCAGCAGTTTACCCGATGGGGGGAGTAGCAATCAGCCCCAGCATTTT CASSLPDGGSSNQPQHF
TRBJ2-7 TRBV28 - TGTGCCAGCAGTCCCCGGACTGGAACCTACGAGCAGTACTTC CASSPRTGTYEQYF
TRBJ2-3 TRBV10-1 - TGCGCCAGCAGTTCCGACAGAAACACAGATACGCAGTATTTT CASSSDRNTDTQYF
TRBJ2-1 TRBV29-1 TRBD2 TGCAGCGTTGGACCCCGAACTGGGCTTGGAGGGAGGGTCAATGAGCAGTTCTTC CSVGPRTGLGGRVNEQFF
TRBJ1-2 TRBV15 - TGTGCCACCAGCAGAACAGTAGACGGGACTAACTATGGCTACACCTTC CATSRTVDGTNYGYTF
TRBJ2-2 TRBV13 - TGTGCCAGCAGCTTAGTTTCCTCGAACACCGGGGAGCTGTTTTTT CASSLVSSNTGELFF
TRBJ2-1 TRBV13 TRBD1 TGTGCCAGCCAGGGGGCTAGCAGATACAATGAGCAGTTCTTC CASQGASRYNEQFF